This T cell receptor beta chain was sequenced for a study of blood T cells in healthy people across ages. Across the whole study: Using template switching, researchers captured about one barcoded beta molecule for each two T cells. Study-level points and caveats: The fall in TCR beta diversity per million T cells was roughly linear with age.

Alongside a J-beta primer mix, a sample-barcoded 5' primer served in a second PCR lasting about 7 to 11 cycles. Every cDNA molecule carried a tag from a template-switch adaptor bearing 12 random nucleotides. In TCRdb, the 5' RACE reads were re-called with MiXCR into one record per CDR3 protein. This sample has roughly 1,500,000 distinct CDR3 sequences, with about 31% found just once. This clonotype has ten or more counts. Antigen unknown. This CDR3 is built from 15 residues. Deletions cut 5 bases from V and 2 bases from J, with 16 bases between. The germline CDR1 and CDR2 sequences are SEHNR and FQNEAQ (reference sequence).

The chain recombines TRBV7-9 with TRBJ2-7; D gene unclear. This clonotype originated in a woman aged 25-40 years in good health. What was sequenced was blood. CDR3 DNA sequence: TGTGCCAGCAGCACCGGCCAAGGGATGACCTACGAGCAGTACTTC. Its protein product is CASSTGQGMTYEQYF.